Sequencing of this TCR beta chain was carried out in a study of T cells in localized non-small cell lung cancer. CDR3 length: 14 residues. Germline assignment: CDR1 SGHNT and CDR2 YENEEA. J lost 8 bases, V lost 0 bases, and 3 bases had no gene match. Findings and limits, study-wide: The study linked higher blood T cell density to longer overall survival. One tumor region alone was sequenced, and heterogeneity therefore remains possible. Highest T cell clonality was seen in uninvolved adjacent lung, surpassing that measured in tumor.

The data were produced by immunoSEQ multiplex PCR, yet TCRdb's version contains in-frame clones alone and is incomplete. Among tens of thousands of clones, about 80% were seen once, and the ten largest hold 4.8%. For this clone: Its antigen is as yet unknown.

The sample was PBMCs, taken before any cancer treatment. The origin of this receptor is a man aged 40 to 70 with stage II lung adenocarcinoma. This chain joins TRBV11-3 and TRBJ2-1; TRBD2 matches at 8 bases. The DNA of the CDR3 is TGTGCCAGCAGCTTAGACGGGAGGGCACATGAGCAGTTCTTC. Protein product: CASSLDGRAHEQFF. Using reference TRBV11-3 and TRBJ2-1 for the parts outside the CDR3, the full variable domain is EAGVVQSPRYKIIEKKQPVAFWCNPISGHNTLYWYLQNLGQGPELLIRYENEEAVDDSQLPKDRFSAERLKGVDSTLKIQPAELGDSAVYLCASSLDGRAHEQFFGPGTRLTVL.